The following is a T cell receptor (beta chain) sequence with its context. In the authors' methods: Estimation of nucleated cell counts relied on the amplification of reference gene primers. Assay used: immunoSEQ multiplex PCR; TCRdb lists only in-frame clones, some missing. V and J calls and clone size are those listed in that table; D and trimming were worked out from the DNA. The sample lists around 64,000 clones, roughly 89% occurring once. The V end was cut by 3 bases, the J end by 8 bases, with 16 bases between. In germline, CDR1 is LGHDT, CDR2 YNNKEL (reference sequence). The CDR3 spans 14 residues. The data derive from a study of blood T cell repertoires in COVID-19. About the study: Sites in the United States, Italy and Spain provided acute and convalescent COVID-19 samples.

Material for sequencing was peripheral blood. The chain uses TRBV3-1 (or the pseudogene TRBV3-2) and TRBJ1-2; D possibly corresponds to TRBD1 (6 bases). The source is an elderly woman with acute or convalescent COVID-19. The CDR3 DNA reads as TGTGCCAGCAGCCAGGGGGCCTCGATAGGGGGCTACACCTTC. It codes for CASSQGASIGGYTF.